This T cell receptor (beta chain) was sequenced in a study of cytomegalovirus exposure and HLA in healthy donors. Per the germline V gene, CDR1 is MGHRA and CDR2 is YSYEKL. The V gene end was trimmed by 0 bases and the J gene end by 2 bases; junction bases not matched to a gene: 3. The CDR3 covers 15 residues. The PCR contained 60 Vbeta and 13 Jbeta primers. The assay was immunoSEQ multiplex PCR, and TCRdb's table has in-frame clones only and misses some. The table shows under 150,000 clones, with about 82% occurring only once. Healthy individuals who donated bone marrow served as the donors. The sample taken for sequencing was PBMCs. The TCR sequence derives from a male donor in good health and CMV-seronegative. The chain uses TRBV4-1 and TRBJ2-7, with 8 bases lining up with TRBD1. The CDR3 here is CASSQDGTGTYEQYF. In DNA form, the CDR3 reads TGCGCCAGCAGCCAAGATGGGACAGGAACCTACGAGCAGTACTTC.